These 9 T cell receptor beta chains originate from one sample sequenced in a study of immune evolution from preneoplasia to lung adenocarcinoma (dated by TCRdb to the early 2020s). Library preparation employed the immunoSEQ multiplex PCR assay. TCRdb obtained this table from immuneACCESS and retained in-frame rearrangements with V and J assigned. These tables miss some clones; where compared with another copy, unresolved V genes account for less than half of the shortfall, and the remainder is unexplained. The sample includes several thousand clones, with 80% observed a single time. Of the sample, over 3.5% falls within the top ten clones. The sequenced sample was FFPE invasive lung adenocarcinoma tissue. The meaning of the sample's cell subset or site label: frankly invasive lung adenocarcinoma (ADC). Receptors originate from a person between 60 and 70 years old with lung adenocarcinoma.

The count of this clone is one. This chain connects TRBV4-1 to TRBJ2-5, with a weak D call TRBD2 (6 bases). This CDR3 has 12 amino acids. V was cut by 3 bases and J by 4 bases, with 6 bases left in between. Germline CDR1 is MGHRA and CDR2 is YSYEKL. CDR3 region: CASSQGGETQYF. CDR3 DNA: TGCGCCAGCAGCCAGGGGGGAGAGACCCAGTACTTC.

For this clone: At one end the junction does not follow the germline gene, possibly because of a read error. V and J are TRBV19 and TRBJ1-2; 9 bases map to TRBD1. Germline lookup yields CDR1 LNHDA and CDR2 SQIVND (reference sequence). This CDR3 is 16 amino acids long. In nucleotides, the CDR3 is TGTGTCAGTAGTTCAACGGGACAGGGAGAGAACTATGGCTACACCTTC. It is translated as CVSSSTGQGENYGYTF.

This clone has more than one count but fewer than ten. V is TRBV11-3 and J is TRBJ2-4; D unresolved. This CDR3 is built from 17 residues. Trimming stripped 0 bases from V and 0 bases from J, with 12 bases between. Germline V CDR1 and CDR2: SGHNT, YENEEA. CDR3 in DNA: TGTGCCAGCAGCTTAGAAATCGGCAGATTAGCCAAAAACATTCAGTACTTC. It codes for CASSLEIGRLAKNIQYF.

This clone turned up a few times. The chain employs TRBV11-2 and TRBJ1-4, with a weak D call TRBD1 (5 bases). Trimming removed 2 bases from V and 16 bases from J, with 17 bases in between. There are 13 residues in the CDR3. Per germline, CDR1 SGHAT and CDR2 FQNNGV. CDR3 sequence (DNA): TGTGCCAGCAGCTTAAATCTGGCAGGGCCTCGGTTTTTT. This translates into CASSLNLAGPRFF.

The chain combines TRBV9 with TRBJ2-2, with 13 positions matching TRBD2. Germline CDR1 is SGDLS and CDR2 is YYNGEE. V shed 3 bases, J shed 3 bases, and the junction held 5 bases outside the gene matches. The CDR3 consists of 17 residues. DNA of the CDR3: TGTGCCAGCAGCGGGACTAGCGGGAGATTTTACACCGGGGAGCTGTTTTTT. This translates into CASSGTSGRFYTGELFF.

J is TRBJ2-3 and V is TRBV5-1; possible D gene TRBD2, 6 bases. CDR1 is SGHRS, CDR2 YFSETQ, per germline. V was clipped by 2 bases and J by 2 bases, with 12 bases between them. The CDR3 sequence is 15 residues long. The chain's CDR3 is CASSFLAEPTDTQYF. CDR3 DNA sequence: TGCGCCAGCAGCTTCTTAGCGGAACCCACAGATACGCAGTATTTT.

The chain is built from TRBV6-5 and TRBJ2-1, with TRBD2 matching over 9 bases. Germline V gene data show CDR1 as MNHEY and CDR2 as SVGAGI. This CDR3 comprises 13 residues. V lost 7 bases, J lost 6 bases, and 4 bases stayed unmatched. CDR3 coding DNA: TGTGCCAGCAAGCAAGCGGGGGGCAATGAGCAGTTCTTC. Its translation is CASKQAGGNEQFF.

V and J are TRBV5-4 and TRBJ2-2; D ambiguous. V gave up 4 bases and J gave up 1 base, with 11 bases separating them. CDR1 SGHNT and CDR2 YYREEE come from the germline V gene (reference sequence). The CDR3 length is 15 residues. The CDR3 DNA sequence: TGTGCCAGCAGCAAGTGGGATAGGAACACCGGGGAGCTGTTTTTT. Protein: CASSKWDRNTGELFF.

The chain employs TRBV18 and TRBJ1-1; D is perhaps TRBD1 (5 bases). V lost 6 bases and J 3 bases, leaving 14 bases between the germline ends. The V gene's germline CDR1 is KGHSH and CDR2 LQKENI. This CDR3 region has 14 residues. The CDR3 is CASSPGGVDTEAFF. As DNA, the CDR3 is TGTGCCAGCTCTCCCGGGGGGGTTGACACTGAAGCTTTCTTT.